The 19 T cell receptor beta chains listed next were all sequenced from one sample in a study of regulatory and conventional T cells in RAG deficiency. TCRdb keeps only in-frame clones here, not all; method: immunoSEQ multiplex PCR. The sample shows some 23,000 clones, approximately 93% of them seen only once. The sorted conventional CD4+ T cells were CD25-low and CD127-high, with genomic DNA sequenced. The sample was also linked to a second study, of regulatory T cells. That report adds: Amplification used 52 TRBV primers and 13 TRBJ primers.

What was sequenced was CD4+ T cells sorted from blood. The origin of the receptors is a human donor in good health.

The DNA for the CDR3 is TGTGCCAGCAGTGCTGGACAGGGAGGCGGGGGCTACACCTTC. Translating gives CASSAGQGGGGYTF. The chain carries TRBV6-6 and TRBJ1-2, with 8 bases aligning to TRBD1. J lost 8 bases, V lost 5 bases, and 10 bases had no gene match. The germline CDR1 and CDR2 sequences are MNHNY and SVGAGI (reference sequence). CDR3 size: 14 residues.

The chain uses TRBV4-1 and TRBJ2-2; 11 bases are shared with TRBD2. CDR3 length: 15 residues. Germline CDR1 is MGHRA and CDR2 is YSYEKL. V was pared by 6 bases and J by 1 base, with 1 base of the junction left unmatched. This chain's CDR3 is CASSTSGRNTGELFF. CDR3 nucleotides: TGCGCCAGCAGTACTAGCGGGAGGAACACCGGGGAGCTGTTTTTT.

This clone was detected once. This chain links TRBV5-1 with TRBJ2-5; no reliable D call. From germline, CDR1 is SGHRS and CDR2 YFSETQ. CDR3 length equals 15 residues. The V end was cut by 4 bases, the J end by 1 base, with 14 bases between. DNA for the CDR3: TGCGCCAGCAGCCCGGCGCCCGGACCCCAAGAGACCCAGTACTTC. Protein: CASSPAPGPQETQYF.

This sequence joins TRBV10-3 and TRBJ1-2; no clear D. The germline V gene encodes CDR1 ENHRY and CDR2 SYGVKD. The CDR3 totals 13 residues. V lost 4 bases to trimming and J lost 2 bases, with 8 bases between them. The CDR3 reads CAISGPRNYGYTF. The CDR3 region has the DNA TGTGCCATCAGTGGACCAAGGAACTATGGCTACACCTTC.

V and J are TRBV28 and TRBJ1-2; the match to TRBD1 covers 7 bases. CDR1 is MDHEN and CDR2 is SYDVKM in the germline V gene. With 3 bases clipped from V and 2 bases from J, the junction kept 3 bases outside the gene matches. The length of the CDR3 is 14 residues. The CDR3 nucleotides read TGTGCCAGCAGTTTGACAGGGAACAACTATGGCTACACCTTC. Translated, it gives CASSLTGNNYGYTF.

V gene TRBV28 combines with J gene TRBJ2-7; the D gene is possibly TRBD1 (6 bases). This CDR3 comprises 17 residues. Germline V lookup: CDR1 MDHEN, CDR2 SYDVKM. Trimming left V 4 bases short and J 1 base short, with 20 bases between. DNA for the CDR3: TGTGCCAGCAGTTCAAACCTCCGGGACAAAGGATCCTACGAGCAGTACTTC. Translated, it gives CASSSNLRDKGSYEQYF.

V gene TRBV12-2 combines with J gene TRBJ2-1; TRBD2, as called in the table, went unchecked against the DNA. TRBV12-2 is flagged as a pseudogene. The CDR3 spans 18 residues. The CDR3 is CASRLQLGGLAVYNEQFF. The CDR3, as DNA: TGTGCAAGTCGCTTACAGCTAGGGGGACTAGCGGTTTACAATGAGCAGTTCTTC.

The V gene is TRBV28, the J gene TRBJ2-1, with TRBD2 matching over 8 bases. The V and J ends lost 4 bases and 1 base, in that order; junction bases with no gene match: 9. This CDR3 is built from 17 residues. CDR1 and CDR2 (germline): MDHEN, SYDVKM. CDR3 sequence reads: CASSSSAVAGSYNEQFF. CDR3 nucleotides: TGTGCCAGCAGTTCCTCGGCGGTAGCGGGGTCCTACAATGAGCAGTTCTTC. The full variable domain, completed using reference TRBV28 and TRBJ2-1, is DVKVTQSSRYLVKRTGEKVFLECVQDMDHENMFWYRQDPGLGLRLIYFSYDVKMKEKGDIPEGYSVSREKKERFSLILESASTNQTSMYLCASSSSAVAGSYNEQFFGPGTRLTVL.

This clone was counted a single time. The genes are TRBV6-6 and TRBJ1-3, with D possibly TRBD1 on 5 matching bases. This CDR3 region has 16 residues. Germline assignment: CDR1 MNHNY and CDR2 SVGAGI (reference sequence). Between the trimmed V and J ends, which lost 6 bases and 4 bases, there was a span of 19 bases. CDR3 sequence: CASSPRDPRSGNTIYF. The CDR3 DNA reads as TGTGCCAGCAGCCCAAGGGACCCAAGGTCGGGAAACACCATATATTTT.

The chain couples TRBV28 to TRBJ2-7; D remains ambiguous. The germline gives CDR1 MDHEN, CDR2 SYDVKM. The CDR3 totals 16 residues. The V and J ends lost 5 bases and 5 bases respectively, with 22 bases between them. CDR3 sequence (DNA): TGTGCCAGCAGTGTTGACGGCGCCTTCCTCGACCACGAGCAGTACTTC. This codes for CASSVDGAFLDHEQYF.

The chain couples TRBV30 to TRBJ1-2; D is uncertain. CDR3 size: 12 residues. V dropped 2 bases and J dropped 2 bases, with 6 bases sitting between them. In germline, CDR1 is GTSNPN, CDR2 SVGIG (reference sequence). The CDR3 DNA follows: TGTGCCTGGAGTTGGGTCAACTATGGCTACACCTTC. Protein product: CAWSWVNYGYTF. Full variable domain (outside the CDR3, taken from reference TRBV30 and TRBJ1-2): SQTIHQWPATLVQPVGSPLSLECTVEGTSNPNLYWYRQAAGRGLQLLFYSVGIGQISSEVPQNLSASRPQDRQFILSSKKLLLSDSGFYLCAWSWVNYGYTFGSGTRLTVV.

V usage is TRBV5-4 and J usage is TRBJ1-1; 10 bases match TRBD1. J gave up 6 bases and V 3 bases, and 11 bases lay outside the gene matches. This CDR3 has 16 amino acids. CDR1 is SGHNT and CDR2 is YYREEE in the germline V gene (reference sequence). CDR3 sequence reads: CASSSSGTGVLAEAFF. CDR3 sequence (DNA): TGTGCCAGCAGCTCCTCCGGGACAGGGGTGTTGGCTGAAGCTTTCTTT.

This clone was detected only once. V usage is TRBV28 and J usage is TRBJ2-7; 8 nucleotides line up with TRBD2. CDR3 length: 15 residues. The germline gives CDR1 MDHEN, CDR2 SYDVKM. With V trimmed by 5 bases and J by 0 bases, 6 bases remained unmatched. The CDR3 nucleotides read TGTGCCAGCAGTATCGGGGGGGGCCGCTCCTACGAGCAGTACTTC. Protein sequence: CASSIGGGRSYEQYF.

V and J are TRBV30 and TRBJ1-5; D remains unclear. The CDR3 is 13 amino acids. Per the germline V gene, CDR1 is GTSNPN and CDR2 is SVGIG (reference sequence). Trimming removed 0 bases from V and 6 bases from J, with 9 bases in between. The DNA for the CDR3 is TGTGCCTGGAGTGTAGGGAGTTTTCAGCCCCAGCATTTT. Residues: CAWSVGSFQPQHF.

The rearrangement links TRBV27 to TRBJ2-5, with 8 nucleotides matching TRBD2. This CDR3 is built from 14 residues. The junction had 5 bases not matched to a gene; V was cut back by 1 base and J by 7 bases. CDR1 and CDR2 from the germline V gene are MNHEY and SMNVEV (reference sequence). The CDR3 here is CASSLWGLGGTQYF. DNA of the CDR3: TGTGCCAGCAGTTTATGGGGACTAGGGGGGACCCAGTACTTC.

The chain is built from TRBV25-1 and TRBJ1-6, with D maybe TRBD1 (6 bases). Trimming stripped 3 bases from V and 7 bases from J, with 13 bases between. The CDR3 is 15 amino acids. Germline values: CDR1 MGHDK, CDR2 SYGVNS. CDR3 region: CASSDVTGRNSPLHF. The CDR3 DNA reads TGTGCCAGCAGTGATGTTACAGGGAGGAATTCACCCCTCCACTTT.

V is TRBV28 and J is TRBJ1-6, with D perhaps matching TRBD1 (5 bases). V lost 6 bases to trimming and J lost 10 bases, with 16 bases between them. CDR1 and CDR2 (germline): MDHEN, SYDVKM. This CDR3 is 14 amino acids long. CDR3 loop: CASRQDRVGSPLHF. The CDR3 nucleotides are TGTGCCAGCAGGCAAGACAGAGTCGGCTCACCCCTCCACTTT. Using reference TRBV28 and TRBJ1-6 for the parts outside the CDR3, the full variable domain is DVKVTQSSRYLVKRTGEKVFLECVQDMDHENMFWYRQDPGLGLRLIYFSYDVKMKEKGDIPEGYSVSREKKERFSLILESASTNQTSMYLCASRQDRVGSPLHFGNGTRLTVT.

This chain connects TRBV6-5 to TRBJ1-1; D is ambiguous. The ends were cut back, 8 bases at V and 1 base at J, with 11 bases in the middle. The germline CDR1 and CDR2 sequences are MNHEY and SVGAGI. The CDR3 totals 13 residues. CDR3 region: CASGSGWNTEAFF. The DNA for the CDR3 is TGTGCCAGCGGATCGGGTTGGAACACTGAAGCTTTCTTT.

The chain is built from TRBV2 and TRBJ1-5, with 7 bases identical to TRBD1. Germline CDR1 reads SNHLY; CDR2 reads FYNNEI. The CDR3 spans 14 residues. V was pared by 6 bases and J by 6 bases, with 8 bases of the junction left unmatched. The CDR3 loop is CASSLDRVSQPQHF. CDR3 in DNA: TGTGCCAGCAGCCTCGACAGGGTCAGTCAGCCCCAGCATTTT.